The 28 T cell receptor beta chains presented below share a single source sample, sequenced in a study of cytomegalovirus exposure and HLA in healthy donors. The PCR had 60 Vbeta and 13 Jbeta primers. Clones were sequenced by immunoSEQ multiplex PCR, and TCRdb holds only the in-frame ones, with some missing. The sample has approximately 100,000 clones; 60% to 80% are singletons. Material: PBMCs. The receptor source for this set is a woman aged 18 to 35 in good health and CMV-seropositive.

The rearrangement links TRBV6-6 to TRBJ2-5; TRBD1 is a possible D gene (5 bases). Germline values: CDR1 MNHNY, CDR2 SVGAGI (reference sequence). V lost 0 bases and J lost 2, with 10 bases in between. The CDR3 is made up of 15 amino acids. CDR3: CASSYSRTKQETQYF. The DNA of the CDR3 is TGTGCCAGCAGTTACTCTCGGACAAAACAAGAGACCCAGTACTTC.

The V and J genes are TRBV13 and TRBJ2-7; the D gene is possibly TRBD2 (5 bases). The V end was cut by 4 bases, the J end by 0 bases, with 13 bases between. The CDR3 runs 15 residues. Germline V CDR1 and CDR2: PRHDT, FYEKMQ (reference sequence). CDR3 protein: CASSSSSRSSYEQYF. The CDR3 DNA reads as TGTGCCAGCAGCTCCTCTAGCAGGAGCTCCTACGAGCAGTACTTC.

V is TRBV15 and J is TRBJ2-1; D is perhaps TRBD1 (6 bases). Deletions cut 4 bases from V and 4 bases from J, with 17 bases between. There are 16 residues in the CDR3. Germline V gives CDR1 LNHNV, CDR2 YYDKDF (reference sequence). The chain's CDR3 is CATSTRGIVKYNEQFF. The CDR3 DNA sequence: TGTGCCACCAGCACCAGGGGCATCGTAAAATACAATGAGCAGTTCTTC.

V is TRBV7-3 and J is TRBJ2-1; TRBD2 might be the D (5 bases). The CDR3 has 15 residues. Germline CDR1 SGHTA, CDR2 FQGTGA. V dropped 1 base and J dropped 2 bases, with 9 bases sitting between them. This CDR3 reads CASSLSRAAYNEQFF. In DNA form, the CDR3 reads TGTGCCAGCAGCTTAAGTCGAGCGGCCTACAATGAGCAGTTCTTC.

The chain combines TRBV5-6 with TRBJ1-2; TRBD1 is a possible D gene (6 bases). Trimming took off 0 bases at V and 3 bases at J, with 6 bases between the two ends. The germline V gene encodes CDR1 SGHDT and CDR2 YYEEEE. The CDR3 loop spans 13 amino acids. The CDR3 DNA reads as TGTGCCAGCAGCTTGGGGACAGACTATGGCTACACCTTC. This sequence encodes CASSLGTDYGYTF.

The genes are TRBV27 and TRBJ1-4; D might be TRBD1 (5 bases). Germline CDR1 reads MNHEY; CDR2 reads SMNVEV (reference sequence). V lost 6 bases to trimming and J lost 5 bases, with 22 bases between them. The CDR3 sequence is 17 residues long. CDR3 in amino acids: CASSLTARQYQNEKLFF. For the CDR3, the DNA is TGTGCCAGCAGCTTAACGGCCCGACAGTACCAGAATGAAAAACTGTTTTTT.

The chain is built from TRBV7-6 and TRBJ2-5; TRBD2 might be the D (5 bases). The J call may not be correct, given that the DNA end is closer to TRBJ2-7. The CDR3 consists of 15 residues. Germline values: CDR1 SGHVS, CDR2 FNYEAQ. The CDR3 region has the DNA TGTGCCAGCAGCCTTCGCAGTGGTAGCGACTACGAGCAGTACTTC. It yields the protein CASSLRSGSDYEQYF.

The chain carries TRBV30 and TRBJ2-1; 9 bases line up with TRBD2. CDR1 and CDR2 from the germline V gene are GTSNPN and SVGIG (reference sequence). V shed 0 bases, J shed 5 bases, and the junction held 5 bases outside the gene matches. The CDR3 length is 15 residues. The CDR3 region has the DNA TGTGCCTGGAGTGTACTGACTAGCGGTAACAATGAGCAGTTCTTC. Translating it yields CAWSVLTSGNNEQFF.

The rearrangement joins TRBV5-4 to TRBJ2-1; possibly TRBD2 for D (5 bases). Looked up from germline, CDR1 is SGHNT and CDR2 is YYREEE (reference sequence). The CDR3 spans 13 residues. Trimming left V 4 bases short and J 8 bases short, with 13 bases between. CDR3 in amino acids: CASSERPRDEQFF. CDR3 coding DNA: TGTGCCAGCAGCGAGCGTCCGAGGGATGAGCAGTTCTTC.

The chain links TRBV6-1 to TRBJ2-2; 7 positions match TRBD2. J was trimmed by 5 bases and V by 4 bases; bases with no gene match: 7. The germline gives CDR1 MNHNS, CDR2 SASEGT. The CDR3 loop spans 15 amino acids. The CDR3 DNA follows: TGTGCCAGCAGTGTGAAAAGCGGGGCGACCGGGGAGCTGTTTTTT. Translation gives CASSVKSGATGELFF.

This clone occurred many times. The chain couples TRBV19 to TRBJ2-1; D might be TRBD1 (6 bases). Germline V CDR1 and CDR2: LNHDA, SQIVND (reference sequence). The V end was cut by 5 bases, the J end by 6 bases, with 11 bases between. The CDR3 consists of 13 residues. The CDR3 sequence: CASSYRVFNEQFF. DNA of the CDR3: TGTGCCAGTAGTTACAGGGTTTTCAATGAGCAGTTCTTC.

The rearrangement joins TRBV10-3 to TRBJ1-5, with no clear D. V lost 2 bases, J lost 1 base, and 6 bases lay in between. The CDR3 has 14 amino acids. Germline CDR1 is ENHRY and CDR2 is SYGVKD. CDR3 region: CAISESVSNQPQHF. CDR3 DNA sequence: TGTGCCATCAGTGAGAGCGTCAGCAATCAGCCCCAGCATTTT.

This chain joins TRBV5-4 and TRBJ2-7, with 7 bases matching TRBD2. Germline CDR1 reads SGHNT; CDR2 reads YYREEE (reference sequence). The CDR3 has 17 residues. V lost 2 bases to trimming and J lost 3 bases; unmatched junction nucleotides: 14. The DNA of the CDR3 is TGTGCCAGCAGCTTTGGAAGAGCTCCGGGACTATACTACGAGCAGTACTTC. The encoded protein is CASSFGRAPGLYYEQYF. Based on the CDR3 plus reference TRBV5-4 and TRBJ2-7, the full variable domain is ETGVTQSPTHLIKTRGQQVTLRCSSQSGHNTVSWYQQALGQGPQFIFQYYREEENGRGNFPPRFSGLQFPNYSSELNVNALELDDSALYLCASSFGRAPGLYYEQYFGPGTRLTVT.

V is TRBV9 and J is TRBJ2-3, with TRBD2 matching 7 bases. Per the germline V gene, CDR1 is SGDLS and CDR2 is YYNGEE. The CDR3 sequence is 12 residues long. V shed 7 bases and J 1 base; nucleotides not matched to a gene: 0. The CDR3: CASGRGTDTQYF. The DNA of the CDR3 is TGTGCCAGCGGGAGGGGCACAGATACGCAGTATTTT.

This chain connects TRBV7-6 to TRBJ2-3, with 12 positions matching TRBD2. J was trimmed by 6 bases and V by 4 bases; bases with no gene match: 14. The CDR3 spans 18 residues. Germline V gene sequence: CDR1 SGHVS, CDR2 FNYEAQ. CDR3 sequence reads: CASSSRLAGEKVFDTQYF. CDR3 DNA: TGTGCCAGCAGCTCCAGACTAGCGGGAGAGAAGGTGTTCGATACGCAGTATTTT.

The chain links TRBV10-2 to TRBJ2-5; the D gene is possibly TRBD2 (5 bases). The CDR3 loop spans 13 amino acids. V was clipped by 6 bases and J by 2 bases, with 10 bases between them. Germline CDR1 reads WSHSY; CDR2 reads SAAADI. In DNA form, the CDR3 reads TGCGCCAGCAGCGCGGCGGGTCAAGAGACCCAGTACTTC. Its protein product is CASSAAGQETQYF.

The CDR3 region has the DNA TGTGCCAGCAGTTTAATGGCGGCTAGCTCCTACAATGAGCAGTTCTTC. Translation: CASSLMAASSYNEQFF. This sequence joins TRBV28 and TRBJ2-1; D gene ambiguous. This CDR3 has 16 residues. Deletions cut 2 bases from V and 0 bases from J, with 11 bases between. The germline CDR1 and CDR2 sequences are MDHEN and SYDVKM. Full variable domain (outside the CDR3, taken from reference TRBV28 and TRBJ2-1): DVKVTQSSRYLVKRTGEKVFLECVQDMDHENMFWYRQDPGLGLRLIYFSYDVKMKEKGDIPEGYSVSREKKERFSLILESASTNQTSMYLCASSLMAASSYNEQFFGPGTRLTVL.

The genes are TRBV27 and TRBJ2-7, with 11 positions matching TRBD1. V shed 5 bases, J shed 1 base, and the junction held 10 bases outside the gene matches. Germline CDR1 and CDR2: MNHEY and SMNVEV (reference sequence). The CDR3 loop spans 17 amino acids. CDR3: CASSNKEGQGVSYEQYF. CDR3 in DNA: TGTGCCAGCAGTAACAAAGAGGGACAGGGGGTTTCCTACGAGCAGTACTTC.

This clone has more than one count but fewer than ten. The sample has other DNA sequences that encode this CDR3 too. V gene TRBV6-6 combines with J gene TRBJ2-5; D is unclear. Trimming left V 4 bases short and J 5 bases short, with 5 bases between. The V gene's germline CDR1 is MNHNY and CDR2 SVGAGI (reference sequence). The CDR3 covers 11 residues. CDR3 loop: CASSSQETQYF. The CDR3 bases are TGTGCCAGCAGTTCACAGGAGACCCAGTACTTC.

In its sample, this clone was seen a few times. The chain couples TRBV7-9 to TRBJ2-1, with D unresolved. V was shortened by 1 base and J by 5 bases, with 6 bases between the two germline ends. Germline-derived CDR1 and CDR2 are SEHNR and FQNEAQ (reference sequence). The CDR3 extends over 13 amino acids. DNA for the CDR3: TGTGCCAGCAGCTTAGGGCTGAACAATGAGCAGTTCTTC. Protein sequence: CASSLGLNNEQFF.

The CDR3, as DNA: TGTGCCAGCTCAGAACAGGTTCGGAACGAGCAGTACTTC. Translating gives CASSEQVRNEQYF. This chain connects TRBV18 to TRBJ2-7, with D perhaps matching TRBD1 (5 bases). Germline V gene data show CDR1 as KGHSH and CDR2 as LQKENI. There are 13 residues in the CDR3. V gave up 5 bases and J gave up 5 bases, with 13 bases separating them. Full variable domain (outside the CDR3, taken from reference TRBV18 and TRBJ2-7): NAGVMQNPRHLVRRRGQEARLRCSPMKGHSHVYWYRQLPEEGLKFMVYLQKENIIDESGMPKERFSAEFPKEGPSILRIQQVVRGDSAAYFCASSEQVRNEQYFGPGTRLTVT.

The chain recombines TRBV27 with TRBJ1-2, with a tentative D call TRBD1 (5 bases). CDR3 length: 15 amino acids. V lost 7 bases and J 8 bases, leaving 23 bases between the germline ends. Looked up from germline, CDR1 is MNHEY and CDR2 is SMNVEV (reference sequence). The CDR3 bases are TGTGCCAGCAAGGGTCTTCAGGGTCCCGTTGGAGGCTACACCTTC. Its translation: CASKGLQGPVGGYTF.

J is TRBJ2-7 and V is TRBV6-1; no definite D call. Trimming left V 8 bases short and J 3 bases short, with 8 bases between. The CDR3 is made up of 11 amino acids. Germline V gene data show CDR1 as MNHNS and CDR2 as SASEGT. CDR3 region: CASPRGYEQYF. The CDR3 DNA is TGTGCCAGCCCTAGAGGCTACGAGCAGTACTTC.

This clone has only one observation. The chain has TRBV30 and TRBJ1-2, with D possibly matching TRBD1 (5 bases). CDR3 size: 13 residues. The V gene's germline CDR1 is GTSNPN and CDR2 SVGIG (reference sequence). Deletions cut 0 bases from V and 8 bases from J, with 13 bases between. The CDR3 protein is CAWSVQGWAGYTF. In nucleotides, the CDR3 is TGTGCCTGGAGTGTCCAGGGCTGGGCCGGCTACACCTTC.

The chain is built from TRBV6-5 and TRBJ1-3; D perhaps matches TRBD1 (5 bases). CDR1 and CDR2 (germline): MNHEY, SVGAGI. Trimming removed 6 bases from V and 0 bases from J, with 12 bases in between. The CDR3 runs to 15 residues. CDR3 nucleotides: TGTGCCAGCAGCCGGACACCGAGCTCTGGAAACACCATATATTTT. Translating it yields CASSRTPSSGNTIYF.

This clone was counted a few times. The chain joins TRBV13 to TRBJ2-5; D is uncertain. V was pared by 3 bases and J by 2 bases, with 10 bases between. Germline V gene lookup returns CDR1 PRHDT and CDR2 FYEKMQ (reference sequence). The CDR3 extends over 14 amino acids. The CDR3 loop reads CASSFTVLQETQYF. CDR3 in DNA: TGTGCCAGCAGCTTTACAGTCCTACAAGAGACCCAGTACTTC.

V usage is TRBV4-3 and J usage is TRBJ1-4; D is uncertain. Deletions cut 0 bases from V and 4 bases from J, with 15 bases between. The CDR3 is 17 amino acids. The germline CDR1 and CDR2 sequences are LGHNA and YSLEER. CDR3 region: CASSQDPSGPGNEKLFF. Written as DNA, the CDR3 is TGCGCCAGCAGCCAAGATCCCAGCGGGCCGGGTAATGAAAAACTGTTTTTT.

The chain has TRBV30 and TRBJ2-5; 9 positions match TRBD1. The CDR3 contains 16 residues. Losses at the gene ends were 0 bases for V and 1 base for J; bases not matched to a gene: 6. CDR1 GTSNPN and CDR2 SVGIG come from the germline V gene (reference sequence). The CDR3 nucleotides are TGTGCCTGGAGTGTATATTGGACAGGGGCCCAAGAGACCCAGTACTTC. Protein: CAWSVYWTGAQETQYF.